This record covers a single TCR beta chain. This sample is drawn from a study of cytomegalovirus exposure and HLA in healthy donors. V dropped 1 base and J dropped 5 bases, with 8 bases sitting between them. Germline-derived CDR1 and CDR2 are MNHNS and SASEGT. The CDR3 consists of 13 residues. Vbeta (60) and Jbeta (13) primers were used in the PCR. Method: immunoSEQ multiplex PCR; TCRdb's copy keeps in-frame clones and lacks some. The sample consists of some 150,000 clones, over 75% of them appearing once. Sequencing was carried out using PBMCs. This rearrangement joins TRBV6-1 to TRBJ1-1; D unresolved. The clonotype comes from a man between 40 and 49 years old in good health and CMV-seronegative. The CDR3 loop is CASSEDPGTEAFF. The CDR3 bases are TGTGCCAGCAGTGAAGACCCCGGGACTGAAGCTTTCTTT.